The TCR beta chain under discussion was sequenced for a study of human T cells and chemical hapten exposure. One entry per CDR3 protein results from TCRdb running MiXCR on the RACE reads. Here the sample spans tens of thousands of distinct CDR3 sequences, over 9.5% being singletons. This clonotype has a handful of counts. Its antigen is unidentified. Time point noted: patch test 1, 2 weeks after DPC sensitization. The treatment: therapeutic diphenylcyclopropenone sensitization with weekly scalp DPC. From whole blood left unfractionated, total RNA was extracted. Germline trimming cut 5 bases from V and 7 bases from J; bases unmatched to any gene: 14. Looked up from germline, CDR1 is SGHAT and CDR2 is FQDESV (reference sequence). CDR3 size: 17 residues. Whole-study results and caveats: The donor cohort had alopecia, so its immune response may not match that of healthy people. Large CDR3 similarity clusters arose significantly more often from expanded TCRs than from controls.

Material: whole blood, obtained in connection with sensitization to the hapten diphenylcyclopropenone (DPC). This receptor was obtained from a middle-aged man with alopecia areata. Some clones in this sample may be carry-over from other donors' samples. This chain joins TRBV11-1 and TRBJ2-1, with 10 bases identical to TRBD1. CDR3 protein: CASSPYTGTGVWNEQFF. The DNA of the CDR3 is TGTGCCAGCAGCCCATACACCGGGACAGGGGTTTGGAATGAGCAGTTCTTC.